A single T cell receptor (beta chain) is shown here with its context. Its antigen remains unidentified. No per-base quality is available; no much larger clone lies one base away. The collaborating institutions used their own protocols to collect whole blood in K2EDTA tubes. Collaborator samples were shipped for TCRbeta analysis as frozen whole blood, isolated PBMCs, or DNA extracted from either sample type. This entry belongs to a study of blood T cell repertoires in COVID-19 (dated by TCRdb to between 2020 and 2021). Turning to the overall study: Collaborator samples came from the United States, Italy and Spain and covered acute and convalescent phases of COVID-19. The prospective study material was composed of cDNA or gDNA derived from T cells, B-cell-depleted T cells, or PBMCs. Subjects who had been exposed to COVID-19, were actively infected with it, or had recovered from it provided the deeply sampled blood TCRbeta repertoires that made up the dataset. The repertoires were released in a freely available public database meant as a resource for research on the immune response to SARS-CoV-2. The samples were drawn from the first 160 participants of the ongoing ImmuneRACE study and from about 1,200 subjects provided by 6 global collaborators. Nearly every sample came with metadata listing a de-identified subject ID, COVID-19 status, age in years and sex. Where available, HLA class I and class II types were obtained from metadata supplied by the sample provider rather than from assay-based typing.

TCRbeta CDR3 regions were amplified from genomic DNA using the immunoSEQ Assay, a bias-controlled multiplex PCR. The authors' pipeline ran thus. Within the assay, amplification of reference gene primers was used to estimate how many nucleated cells each sample contained. To quantify the absolute abundance of each unique TCRbeta CDR3 rearrangement, sequence reads were collapsed and filtered. Productive Simpson clonality was computed per sample as the square root of Simpson's diversity index over productive rearrangements. Drawn from immuneACCESS, this table holds only the in-frame rearrangements with V and J called that TCRdb kept. Clones are partly lost; checked studies trace under half to an unresolved V gene and leave the rest unexplained. The V and J calls and clone size come from that table; D and trimming were worked out from the DNA. This sample has 120,000 to 150,000 clones in its table, and about 87% of those were observed once. The leading ten clones occupy under 6.5% of the sample.

Here is what the overall study found, with its caveats: The quantity of clinical and demographic metadata differed by source and by participant and was supplied without curation.

The source is a human donor in a cohort sampled during active COVID-19. The sample comprised peripheral blood.

The sequenced DNA: TGCAGCGTCTCCCCGAGGACTAATCCTTACGAGCAGTACTTC. This translates into CSVSPRTNPYEQYF. This chain is built from TRBV29-1 and TRBJ2-7; TRBD2 is a possible D gene, resting on 6 matching bases. CDR1 SQVTM and CDR2 ANQGSEA are derived from the germline V gene. The CDR3 covers 14 residues, taking in both the cysteine and the phenylalanine. This entry keeps only the CDR3 DNA: 42 bases, framed from base 1. Cut back by 6 bases and 4 bases, the V and J ends lie 19 bases apart.